This T cell receptor (beta chain) was obtained from a study of blood T cells in healthy people across ages. Study as a whole: The capture of about one barcoded beta molecule per two T cells was achieved by template switching.

This clonotype has a handful of counts. Sample-barcoded 5' priming and a J-beta primer mix drove a second PCR of 7 to 11 cycles. Template switching added a 12-random-nucleotide identifier to every cDNA molecule. Every sample produced at least 3 million CDR3-containing paired-end reads. A single record per CDR3 protein comes from TCRdb applying MiXCR to the 5' RACE reads. The data show approximately 600,000 distinct CDR3 sequences, approximately 50% seen once. Each sample gave at least 6.5 million isolated PBMCs. The CDR3 loop spans 13 amino acids. V lost 0 bases and J lost 4, with 6 bases in between. Per the germline V gene, CDR1 is WNHNN and CDR2 is SYGVQD (reference sequence).

The chain joins TRBV10-1 to TRBJ1-2; D unclear. This sequence was found in a man in his fifties or sixties in good health. The specimen sequenced was blood. The CDR3 spells CASSESGSYGYTF. The CDR3 region has the DNA TGCGCCAGCAGTGAGTCGGGATCCTATGGCTACACCTTC.